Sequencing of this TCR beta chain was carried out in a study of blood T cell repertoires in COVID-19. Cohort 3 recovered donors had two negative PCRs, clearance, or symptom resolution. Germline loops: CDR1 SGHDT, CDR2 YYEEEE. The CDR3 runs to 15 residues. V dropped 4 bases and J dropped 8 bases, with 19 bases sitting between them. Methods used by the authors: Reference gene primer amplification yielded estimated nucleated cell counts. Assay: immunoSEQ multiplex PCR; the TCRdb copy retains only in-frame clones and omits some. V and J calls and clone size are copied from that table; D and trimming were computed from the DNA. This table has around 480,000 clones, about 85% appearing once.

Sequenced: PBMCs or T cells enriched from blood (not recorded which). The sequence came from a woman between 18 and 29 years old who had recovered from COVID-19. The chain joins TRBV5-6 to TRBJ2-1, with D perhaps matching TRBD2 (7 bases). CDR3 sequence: CASSPLSGGRDEQFF. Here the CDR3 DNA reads TGTGCCAGCAGCCCCCTATCGGGGGGCAGGGATGAGCAGTTCTTC.